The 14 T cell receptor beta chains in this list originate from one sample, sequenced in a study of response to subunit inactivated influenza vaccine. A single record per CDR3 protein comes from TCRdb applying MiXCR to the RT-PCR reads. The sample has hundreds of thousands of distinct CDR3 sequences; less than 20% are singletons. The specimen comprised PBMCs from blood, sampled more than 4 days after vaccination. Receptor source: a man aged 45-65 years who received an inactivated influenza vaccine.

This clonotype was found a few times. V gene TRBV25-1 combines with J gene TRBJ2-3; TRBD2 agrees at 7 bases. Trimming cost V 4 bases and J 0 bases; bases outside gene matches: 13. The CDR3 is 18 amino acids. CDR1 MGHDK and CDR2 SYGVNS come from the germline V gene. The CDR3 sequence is CASSAFSGILSSTDTQYF. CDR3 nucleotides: TGTGCCAGCAGTGCTTTCAGCGGGATATTATCTAGCACAGATACGCAGTATTTT.

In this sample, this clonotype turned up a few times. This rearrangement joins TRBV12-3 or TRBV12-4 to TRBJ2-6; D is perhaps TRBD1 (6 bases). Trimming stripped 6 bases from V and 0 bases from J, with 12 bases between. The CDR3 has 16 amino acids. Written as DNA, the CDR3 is TGTGCCAGCAGGGGGGCCGGTTCCTCTGGGGCCAACGTCCTGACTTTC. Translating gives CASRGAGSSGANVLTF.

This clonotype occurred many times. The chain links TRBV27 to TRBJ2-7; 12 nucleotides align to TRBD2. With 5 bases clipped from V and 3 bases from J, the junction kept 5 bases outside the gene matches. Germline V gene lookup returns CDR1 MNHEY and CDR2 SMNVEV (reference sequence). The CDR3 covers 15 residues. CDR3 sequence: CASSPTSGSLYEQYF. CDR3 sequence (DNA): TGTGCCAGCAGTCCGACTAGCGGGAGCCTCTACGAGCAGTACTTC.

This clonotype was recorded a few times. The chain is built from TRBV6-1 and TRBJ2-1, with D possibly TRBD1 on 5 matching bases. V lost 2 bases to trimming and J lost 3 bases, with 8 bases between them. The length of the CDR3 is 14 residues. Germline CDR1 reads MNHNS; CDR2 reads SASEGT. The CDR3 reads CASSEYDSYNEQFF. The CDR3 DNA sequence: TGTGCCAGCAGTGAATACGACAGCTACAATGAGCAGTTCTTC.

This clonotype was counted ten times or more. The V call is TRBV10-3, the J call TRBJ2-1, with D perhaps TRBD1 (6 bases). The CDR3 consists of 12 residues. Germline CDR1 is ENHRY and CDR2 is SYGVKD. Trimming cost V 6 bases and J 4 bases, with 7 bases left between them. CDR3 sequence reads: CAISGQYNEQFF. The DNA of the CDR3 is TGTGCCATCAGCGGACAGTACAATGAGCAGTTCTTC.

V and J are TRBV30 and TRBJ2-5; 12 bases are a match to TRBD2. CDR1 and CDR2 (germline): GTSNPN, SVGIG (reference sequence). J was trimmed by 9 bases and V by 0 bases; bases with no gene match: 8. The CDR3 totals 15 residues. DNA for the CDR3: TGTGCCTGGAGTGTACAACTAGCGGGAGGATTGGCCCAGTACTTC. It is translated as CAWSVQLAGGLAQYF. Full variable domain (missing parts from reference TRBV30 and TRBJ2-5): SQTIHQWPATLVQPVGSPLSLECTVEGTSNPNLYWYRQAAGRGLQLLFYSVGIGQISSEVPQNLSASRPQDRQFILSSKKLLLSDSGFYLCAWSVQLAGGLAQYFGPGTRLLVL.

CDR3 bases: TGTGCCACCAGCAGAGATCTGGGGGGGGCCTACGAGCAGTACTTC. Residues: CATSRDLGGAYEQYF. The V call is TRBV15, the J call TRBJ2-7; 7 bases match TRBD2. V was pared by 0 bases and J by 2 bases, with 4 bases of the junction left unmatched. The V gene's germline CDR1 is LNHNV and CDR2 YYDKDF (reference sequence). This CDR3 has 15 amino acids.

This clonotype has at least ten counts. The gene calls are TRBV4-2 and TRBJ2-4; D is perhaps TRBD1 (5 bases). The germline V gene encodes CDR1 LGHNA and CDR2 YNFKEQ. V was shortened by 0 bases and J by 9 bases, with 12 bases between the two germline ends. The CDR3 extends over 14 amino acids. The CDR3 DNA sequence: TGTGCCAGCAGCCAAGAGGGGCAGGACGGCATTCAGTACTTC. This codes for CASSQEGQDGIQYF.

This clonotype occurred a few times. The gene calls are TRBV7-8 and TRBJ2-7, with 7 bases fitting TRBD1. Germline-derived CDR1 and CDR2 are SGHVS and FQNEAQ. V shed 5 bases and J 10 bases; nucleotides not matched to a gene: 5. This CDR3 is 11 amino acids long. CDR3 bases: TGTGCCAGCAGCAACACAGGGGCCCAGTACTTC. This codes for CASSNTGAQYF.

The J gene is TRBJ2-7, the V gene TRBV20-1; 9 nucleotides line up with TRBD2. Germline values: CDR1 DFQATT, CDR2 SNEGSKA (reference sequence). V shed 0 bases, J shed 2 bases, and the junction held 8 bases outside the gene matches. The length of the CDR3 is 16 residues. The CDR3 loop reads CSARETRGGRAYEQYF. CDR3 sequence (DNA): TGCAGTGCTAGAGAAACCCGGGGCGGGAGGGCCTACGAGCAGTACTTC.

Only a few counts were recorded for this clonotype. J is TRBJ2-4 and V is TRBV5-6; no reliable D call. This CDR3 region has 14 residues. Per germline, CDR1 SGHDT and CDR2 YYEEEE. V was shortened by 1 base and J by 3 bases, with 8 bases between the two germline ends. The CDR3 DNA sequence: TGTGCCAGCAGCTTGCCGTCGGTCAAAAACATTCAGTACTTC. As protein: CASSLPSVKNIQYF.

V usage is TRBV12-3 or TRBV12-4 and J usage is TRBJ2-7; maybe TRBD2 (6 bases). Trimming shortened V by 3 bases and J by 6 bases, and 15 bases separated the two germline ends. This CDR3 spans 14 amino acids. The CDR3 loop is CASSFLGLRVEQYF. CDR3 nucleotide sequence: TGTGCCAGCAGTTTTCTCGGACTACGAGTCGAGCAGTACTTC.

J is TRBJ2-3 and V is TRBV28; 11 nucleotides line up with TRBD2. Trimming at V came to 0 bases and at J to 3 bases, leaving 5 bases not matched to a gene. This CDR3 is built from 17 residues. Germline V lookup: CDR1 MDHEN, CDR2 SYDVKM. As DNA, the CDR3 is TGTGCCAGCAGTTTATGGGCTAGCGGGGGGCAGACAGATACGCAGTATTTT. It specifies CASSLWASGGQTDTQYF.

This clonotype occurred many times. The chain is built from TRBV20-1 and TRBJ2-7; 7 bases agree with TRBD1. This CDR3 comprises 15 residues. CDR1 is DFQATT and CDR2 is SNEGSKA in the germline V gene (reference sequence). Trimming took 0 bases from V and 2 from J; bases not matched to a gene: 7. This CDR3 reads CSARDSRQGTYEQYF. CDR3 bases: TGCAGTGCTAGAGATTCGAGACAGGGAACCTACGAGCAGTACTTC.